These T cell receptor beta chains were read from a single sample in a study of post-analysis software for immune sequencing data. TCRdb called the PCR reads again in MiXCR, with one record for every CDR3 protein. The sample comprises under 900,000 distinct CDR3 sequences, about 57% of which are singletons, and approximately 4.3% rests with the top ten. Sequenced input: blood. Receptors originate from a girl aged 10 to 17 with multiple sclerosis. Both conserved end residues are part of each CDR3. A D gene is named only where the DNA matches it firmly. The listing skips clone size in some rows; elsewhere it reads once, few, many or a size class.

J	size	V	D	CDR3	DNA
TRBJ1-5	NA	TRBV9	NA	CASSVGPLGDQPQHF	TGTGCCAGCAGCGTAGGGCCCCTGGGAGATCAGCCCCAGCATTTT
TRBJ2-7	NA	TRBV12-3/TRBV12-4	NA	CASSSDTAYEQYF	TGTGCCAGCAGTTCAGACACCGCCTACGAGCAGTACTTC
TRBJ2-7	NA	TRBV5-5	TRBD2	CASSPGRGVSYEQYF	TGTGCCAGCAGCCCTGGTCGGGGGGTCTCCTACGAGCAGTACTTC
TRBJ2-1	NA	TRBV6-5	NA	CASSYSGGPSNEQFF	TGTGCCAGCAGTTACTCCGGGGGGCCATCCAATGAGCAGTTCTTC
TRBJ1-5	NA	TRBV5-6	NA	CASSLLGEDSNQPQHF	TGTGCCAGCAGCTTATTGGGGGAAGATAGCAATCAGCCCCAGCATTTT
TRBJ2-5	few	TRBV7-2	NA	CASSLSRAGRETQYF	TGTGCCAGCAGCTTAAGTAGGGCAGGGCGAGAGACCCAGTACTTC
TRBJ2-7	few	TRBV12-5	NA	CASGGGTSVYEQYF	TGTGCTAGTGGTGGGGGGACCTCTGTGTACGAGCAGTACTTC
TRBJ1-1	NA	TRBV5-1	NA	CASNPQPMNTEAFF	TGCGCCAGCAACCCCCAGCCCATGAACACTGAAGCTTTCTTT
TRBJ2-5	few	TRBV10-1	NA	CASSERGAKTQYF	TGCGCCAGCAGTGAGCGGGGGGCGAAGACCCAGTACTTC
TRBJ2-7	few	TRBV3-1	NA	CASSQVSAEAYEQYF	TGTGCCAGCAGCCAAGTTTCAGCTGAAGCCTACGAGCAGTACTTC
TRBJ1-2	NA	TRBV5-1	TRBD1	CASSFRQGGGYTF	TGCGCCAGCAGCTTCAGACAGGGTGGAGGCTACACCTTC
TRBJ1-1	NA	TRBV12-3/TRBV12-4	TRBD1	CDSSPGGRNTEAFF	TGTGACAGCAGTCCAGGGGGTCGGAACACTGAAGCTTTCTTT
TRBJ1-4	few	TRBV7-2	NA	CASSLEGPGLAIEKLFF	TGTGCCAGCAGCTTAGAGGGGCCAGGTTTAGCGATTGAAAAACTGTTTTTT
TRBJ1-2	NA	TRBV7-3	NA	CASSQTGRALGGYTF	TGTGCCAGCAGCCAAACAGGGCGGGCGCTGGGCGGCTACACCTTC
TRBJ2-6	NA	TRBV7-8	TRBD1	CASSRRQGHSSGANVLTF	TGTGCCAGCAGCAGACGACAGGGGCATAGCTCTGGGGCCAACGTCCTGACTTTC
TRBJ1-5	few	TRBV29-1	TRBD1	CSVTGSSNQPQHF	TGCAGCGTGACAGGGAGTAGCAATCAGCCCCAGCATTTT
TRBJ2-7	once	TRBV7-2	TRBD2	CASSHSGRTRYEQYF	TGTGCCAGCAGCCATAGCGGGAGGACCAGGTACGAGCAGTACTTC
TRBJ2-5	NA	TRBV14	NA	CASSQGGSQETQYF	TGTGCCAGCAGCCAAGGGGGCAGTCAAGAGACCCAGTACTTC
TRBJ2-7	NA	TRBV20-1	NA	CSARDINAGSTAEQYF	TGCAGTGCTAGAGATATTAACGCGGGATCAACCGCCGAGCAGTACTTC
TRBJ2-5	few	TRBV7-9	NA	CASSLGTVEETQYF	TGTGCCAGCAGCTTAGGAACGGTGGAGGAGACCCAGTACTTC